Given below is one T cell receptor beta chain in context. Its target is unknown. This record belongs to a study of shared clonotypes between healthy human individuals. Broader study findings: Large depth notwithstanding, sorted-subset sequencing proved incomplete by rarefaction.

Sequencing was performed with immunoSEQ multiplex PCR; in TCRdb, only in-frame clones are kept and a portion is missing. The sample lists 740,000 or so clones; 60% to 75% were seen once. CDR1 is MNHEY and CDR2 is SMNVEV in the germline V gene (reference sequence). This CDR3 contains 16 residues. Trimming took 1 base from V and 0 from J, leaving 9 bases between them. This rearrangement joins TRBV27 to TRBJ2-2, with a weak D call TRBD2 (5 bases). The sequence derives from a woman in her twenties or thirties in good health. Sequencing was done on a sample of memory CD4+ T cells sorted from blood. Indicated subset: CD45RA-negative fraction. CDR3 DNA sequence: TGTGCCAGCAGTTTATTGGGGAGCGCGAACACCGGGGAGCTGTTTTTT. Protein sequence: CASSLLGSANTGELFF.